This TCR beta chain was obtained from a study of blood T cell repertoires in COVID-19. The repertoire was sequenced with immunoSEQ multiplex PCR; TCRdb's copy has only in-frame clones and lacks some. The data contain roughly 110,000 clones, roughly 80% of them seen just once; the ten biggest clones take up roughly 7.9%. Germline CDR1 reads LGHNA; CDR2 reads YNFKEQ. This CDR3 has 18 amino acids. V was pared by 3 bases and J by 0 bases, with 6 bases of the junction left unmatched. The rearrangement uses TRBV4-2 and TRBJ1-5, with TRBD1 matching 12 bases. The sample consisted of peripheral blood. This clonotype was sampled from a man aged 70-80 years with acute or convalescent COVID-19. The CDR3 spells CASSQGTGGMGSNQPQHF. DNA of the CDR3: TGTGCCAGCAGCCAGGGGACAGGGGGCATGGGTAGCAATCAGCCCCAGCATTTT.